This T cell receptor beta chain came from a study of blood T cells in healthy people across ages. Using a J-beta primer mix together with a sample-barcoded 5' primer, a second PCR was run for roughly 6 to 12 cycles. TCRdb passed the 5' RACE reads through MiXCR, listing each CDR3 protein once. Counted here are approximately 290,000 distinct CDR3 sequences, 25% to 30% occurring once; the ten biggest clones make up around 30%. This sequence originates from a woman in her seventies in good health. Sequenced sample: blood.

CDR3 region: CASSVGDNLPYNEQFF. CDR3 sequence (DNA): TGTGCCAGCAGCGTAGGGGACAACCTTCCCTACAATGAGCAGTTCTTC. This chain joins TRBV9 and TRBJ2-1; D is possibly TRBD1 (6 bases). CDR1 SGDLS and CDR2 YYNGEE come from the germline V gene. The CDR3 is made up of 16 amino acids. V was clipped by 0 bases and J by 2 bases, with 12 bases between them.